The TCR beta chain described here comes from a study of T-cell memory formation after mild COVID-19. This clonotype was picked up a small number of times. This CDR3 is 18 amino acids long. With 0 bases clipped from V and 10 bases from J, the junction kept 16 bases outside the gene matches. The germline gives CDR1 SGDLS, CDR2 YYNGEE. TCRdb re-analysed the 5' RACE reads in MiXCR, keeping a single row per CDR3 protein. Altogether 400,000 or so distinct CDR3 sequences are present, over 15% being singletons, with the ten largest covering about 8.1%. V usage is TRBV9 and J usage is TRBJ2-1; 10 bases line up with TRBD1. The sequenced sample was PBMCs or a T cell subset sorted from them (not recorded which). This clonotype was sampled from an adult woman who had mild COVID-19 (a few samples of this study predate the infection). Cell type and time point are not known. CDR3 in amino acids: CASSVAPDRRADRGEQFF. The CDR3 DNA is TGTGCCAGCAGCGTAGCTCCGGACCGCAGAGCGGACAGGGGGGAGCAGTTCTTC.